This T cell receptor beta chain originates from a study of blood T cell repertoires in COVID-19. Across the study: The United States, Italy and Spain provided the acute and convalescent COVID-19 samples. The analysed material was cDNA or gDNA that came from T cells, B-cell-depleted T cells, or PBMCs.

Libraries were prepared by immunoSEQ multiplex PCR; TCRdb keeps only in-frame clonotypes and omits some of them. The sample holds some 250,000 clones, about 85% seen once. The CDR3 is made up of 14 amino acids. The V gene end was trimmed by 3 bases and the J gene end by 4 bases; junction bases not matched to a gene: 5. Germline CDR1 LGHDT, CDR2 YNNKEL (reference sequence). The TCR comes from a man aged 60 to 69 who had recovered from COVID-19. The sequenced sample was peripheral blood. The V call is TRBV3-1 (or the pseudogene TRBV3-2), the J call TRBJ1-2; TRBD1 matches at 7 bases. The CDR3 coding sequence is TGTGCCAGCAGCCAGGGGACAGCAGTCTATGGCTACACCTTC. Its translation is CASSQGTAVYGYTF.